The subject of this entry is one T cell receptor (beta chain). TCRdb's copy holds only in-frame clones and misses some; the assay was immunoSEQ multiplex PCR. The table lists fewer than 110,000 clones, 65% to 80% of them singletons. This sample was included in a study of blood T cell repertoires in COVID-19. With 3 bases clipped from V and 5 bases from J, the junction kept 12 bases outside the gene matches. CDR3 length equals 16 residues. CDR1 LNHDA and CDR2 SQIVND come from the germline V gene (reference sequence). The chain uses TRBV19 and TRBJ2-7, with 8 positions matching TRBD1. The TCR was taken from a man in his 70s with acute or convalescent COVID-19. Sequenced material: peripheral blood. CDR3 loop: CASSMRVSGGQNEQYF. For the CDR3, the DNA is TGTGCCAGTAGTATGAGAGTTTCAGGGGGCCAGAACGAGCAGTACTTC.